Described below is a single T cell receptor beta chain sequence and its context. Its antigen is unknown. Germline trimming cut 2 bases from V and 3 bases from J; bases unmatched to any gene: 11. The germline V gene encodes CDR1 MNHNS and CDR2 SASEGT. The CDR3 extends over 19 amino acids. These data originate in a study of T cell responses to AZD1222 COVID-19 vaccine. Study-level results: Nearly half of the spike-specific TCRs reportedly recognize variant regions that carry no mutations. Sampling captured repertoires only after the peak T cell response.

Some clones are missing from TCRdb's copy, which holds only in-frame ones; the method was immunoSEQ multiplex PCR. The sample records roughly 150,000 clones, around nine tenths being singletons. The specimen was peripheral blood, collected 28 days after the second AZD1222 dose. This sequence was found in an adult who received the AZD1222 COVID-19 vaccine. V usage is TRBV6-1 and J usage is TRBJ2-2; 11 nucleotides agree with TRBD1. The CDR3 reads CASSELVLGTGGHTGELFF. CDR3 nucleotide sequence: TGTGCCAGCAGTGAACTCGTGCTTGGGACAGGGGGTCACACCGGGGAGCTGTTTTTT.